These 32 T cell receptor beta chains share one sample of origin, sequenced in a study of blood T cells in healthy people across ages. A sample-barcoded 5' primer and a J-beta primer mix were used in a second PCR of about 7 to 12 cycles. TCRdb reprocessed the 5' RACE reads via MiXCR and lists one record per CDR3 protein. The sample shows about 830,000 distinct CDR3 sequences, 62% of them seen only once. The source material was blood. The source is a man younger than 45 in good health.

The V gene is TRBV27, the J gene TRBJ2-7; 8 bases match TRBD1. CDR1 MNHEY and CDR2 SMNVEV come from the germline V gene (reference sequence). J was trimmed by 5 bases and V by 5 bases; bases with no gene match: 11. CDR3 size: 15 residues. DNA for the CDR3: TGTGCCAGCAGTGTAGCCGGGACAGGTGTCCACGAGCAGTACTTC. Its protein product is CASSVAGTGVHEQYF.

V and J are TRBV28 and TRBJ2-7; 9 nucleotides align to TRBD1. The length of the CDR3 is 15 residues. The germline V gene encodes CDR1 MDHEN and CDR2 SYDVKM. With 5 bases clipped from V and 3 bases from J, the junction kept 8 bases outside the gene matches. CDR3 region: CASSTTGGDIYEQYF. The CDR3 coding sequence is TGTGCCAGCAGTACCACAGGGGGCGATATCTACGAGCAGTACTTC.

This chain joins TRBV2 and TRBJ2-7, with TRBD1 as a possible D gene (5 bases). Trimming took 7 bases from V and 6 from J, leaving 10 bases between them. Germline V gene lookup returns CDR1 SNHLY and CDR2 FYNNEI. The CDR3 extends over 11 amino acids. This CDR3 is CASTQGPEQYF. In DNA form, the CDR3 reads TGTGCCAGCACCCAGGGCCCCGAGCAGTACTTC.

The CDR3 bases are TGCAGCGTTGAGGAACAGGGGGGCCAGCCCCAGCATTTT. This gives the protein CSVEEQGGQPQHF. The chain has TRBV29-1 and TRBJ1-5; 8 bases are a match to TRBD1. With V trimmed by 3 bases and J by 7 bases, 5 bases remained unmatched. The CDR3 is 13 residues long. Germline lookup yields CDR1 SQVTM and CDR2 ANQGSEA.

Here the CDR3 reads CASSVSTSHGYTF. In DNA, the CDR3 is TGTGCCAGCAGTGTATCAACTTCCCATGGCTACACCTTC. The chain joins TRBV7-9 to TRBJ1-2; D is unresolved. CDR1 and CDR2 (germline): SEHNR, FQNEAQ (reference sequence). Deletions cut 6 bases from V and 6 bases from J, with 14 bases between. CDR3 size: 13 residues.

This clonotype was seen just once. V usage is TRBV6-2 or TRBV6-3 and J usage is TRBJ2-1, with 10 bases aligning to TRBD1. The V gene's germline CDR1 is MNHEY and CDR2 SVGEGT. Trimming removed 2 bases from V and 7 bases from J; junction bases left unmatched: 2. The CDR3 is made up of 14 amino acids. CDR3 region: CASSYEDRGNEQFF. The CDR3 region has the DNA TGTGCCAGCAGTTACGAGGACAGGGGGAATGAGCAGTTCTTC.

V is TRBV14 and J is TRBJ2-2, with unresolved D. Germline V gene lookup returns CDR1 SGHDN and CDR2 FVKESK. The V end lost 0 bases, the J end lost 4 bases, and 15 bases lay between the germline ends. This CDR3 is built from 17 residues. The CDR3 sequence: CASSQDLSDFFTGELFF. In DNA form, the CDR3 reads TGTGCCAGCAGCCAAGATTTGAGCGACTTCTTCACCGGGGAGCTGTTTTTT.

V gene TRBV7-9 combines with J gene TRBJ2-7; the match to TRBD2 covers 9 bases. The trim removed 7 bases at V and 3 bases at J, leaving 4 bases unmatched. This CDR3 has 13 residues. CDR1 is SEHNR, CDR2 FQNEAQ, per germline (reference sequence). CDR3: CASTGLASYEQYF. The CDR3 DNA sequence: TGTGCCAGCACCGGACTAGCGAGCTACGAGCAGTACTTC.

This clonotype was found a few times. CDR3 sequence: CATSSAPLPYNEQFF. The CDR3 region has the DNA TGTGCCACCAGCTCGGCTCCACTCCCCTACAATGAGCAGTTCTTC. J is TRBJ2-1 and V is TRBV15, with D hard to call. CDR3 size: 15 residues. Germline V lookup: CDR1 LNHNV, CDR2 YYDKDF (reference sequence). With 5 bases removed from V and 2 bases from J, the gap between germline ends came to 13 bases. The entire variable domain, with the rest obtained from reference TRBV15 and TRBJ2-1, is as follows: DAMVIQNPRYQVTQFGKPVTLSCSQTLNHNVMYWYQQKSSQAPKLLFHYYDKDFNNEADTPDNFQSRRPNTSFCFLDIRSPGLGDTAMYLCATSSAPLPYNEQFFGPGTRLTVL.

This clonotype was picked up a small number of times. The CDR3: CASSRDTIYGYTF. Here the CDR3 DNA reads TGTGCCAGCAGTCGGGACACAATCTATGGCTACACCTTC. The chain joins TRBV6-5 to TRBJ1-2, with D possibly being TRBD1 (6 bases). Germline V gene data show CDR1 as MNHEY and CDR2 as SVGAGI. V was trimmed by 5 bases and J by 4 bases, leaving 11 bases between them. The CDR3 spans 13 residues.

The chain couples TRBV7-3 to TRBJ2-3; possibly TRBD1 for D (5 bases). V dropped 1 base and J dropped 2 bases, with 10 bases sitting between them. The CDR3 is made up of 15 amino acids. The germline gives CDR1 SGHTA, CDR2 FQGTGA. The CDR3 spells CASSLIQGPTDTQYF. The CDR3 DNA follows: TGTGCCAGCAGCTTAATTCAGGGCCCCACAGATACGCAGTATTTT.

The J gene is TRBJ2-3, the V gene TRBV4-3; either TRBD1 or TRBD2 may fit D (5 bases each). CDR1 and CDR2 (germline): LGHNA, YSLEER. V was cut by 2 bases and J by 4 bases, with 13 bases left in between. The CDR3 totals 15 residues. This chain's CDR3 is CASSQSLGDADTQYF. For the CDR3, the DNA is TGCGCCAGCAGCCAATCCCTGGGGGACGCAGATACGCAGTATTTT.

The rearrangement links TRBV3-1 to TRBJ1-2; TRBD1 might be the D (6 bases). The length of the CDR3 is 15 residues. The germline V gene encodes CDR1 LGHDT and CDR2 YNNKEL (reference sequence). Trimming cost V 3 bases and J 4 bases, with 15 bases left between them. CDR3 in amino acids: CASSQGGPLAYGYTF. DNA of the CDR3: TGTGCCAGCAGCCAGGGGGGCCCCCTCGCCTATGGCTACACCTTC.

This chain uses TRBV6-4 with TRBJ2-7, with 7 bases aligning to TRBD1. The CDR3 totals 14 residues. CDR1 is MRHNA and CDR2 is SNTAGT in the germline V gene. J gave up 1 base and V 7 bases, and 7 bases lay outside the gene matches. CDR3 nucleotides: TGTGCCAGCACCAAGGGACAGCAATCCTACGAGCAGTACTTC. It yields the protein CASTKGQQSYEQYF.

This chain uses TRBV6-5 with TRBJ2-7, with D perhaps TRBD1 or TRBD2 (5 bases each). Germline V gene sequence: CDR1 MNHEY, CDR2 SVGAGI. V lost 2 bases and J lost 4, with 24 bases in between. CDR3 size: 18 residues. The CDR3 nucleotides are TGTGCCAGCAGTTACCGCCTAATGTCCGGGACCTTACGTTACGAGCAGTACTTC. Protein product: CASSYRLMSGTLRYEQYF.

V gene TRBV14 combines with J gene TRBJ1-2; the match to TRBD1 covers 7 bases. J was trimmed by 4 bases and V by 4 bases; bases with no gene match: 12. The CDR3 extends over 16 amino acids. Germline lookup yields CDR1 SGHDN and CDR2 FVKESK. The CDR3 DNA reads TGTGCCAGCAGCCCGAGGACCACCGGGACAGCCTATGGCTACACCTTC. It is translated as CASSPRTTGTAYGYTF.

The V call is TRBV30, the J call TRBJ1-2; weak D call: TRBD1 (5 bases). Germline V gives CDR1 GTSNPN, CDR2 SVGIG (reference sequence). The CDR3 contains 12 residues. Trimming removed 6 bases from V and 8 bases from J, with 16 bases in between. The CDR3 nucleotides read TGTGCCTGCCAAGCCGGGGGAAGAGGCTACACCTTC. Its protein is CACQAGGRGYTF.

There are a few counts of this clonotype. The CDR3 sequence: CASSLDYGGGEYNEQFF. As DNA, the CDR3 is TGTGCCAGCAGTTTAGATTACGGCGGGGGGGAATACAATGAGCAGTTCTTC. The chain joins TRBV12-3 or TRBV12-4 to TRBJ2-1, with 9 bases identical to TRBD2. V lost 1 base, J lost 4 bases, and 8 bases stayed unmatched. The CDR3 has 17 residues.

The chain links TRBV11-2 to TRBJ1-2, with TRBD1 matching 7 bases. This CDR3 region has 14 residues. The germline V gene encodes CDR1 SGHAT and CDR2 FQNNGV. The ends lost 7 bases at V and 4 bases at J; junction bases unmatched: 9. The CDR3 reads CASNIQGGAYGYTF. CDR3 nucleotide sequence: TGTGCCAGCAACATTCAGGGGGGTGCCTATGGCTACACCTTC.

The chain joins TRBV7-2 to TRBJ2-5, with 7 bases fitting TRBD1. Germline loops: CDR1 SGHTA, CDR2 FQGNSA. Trimming removed 5 bases from V and 2 bases from J; junction bases left unmatched: 5. This CDR3 has 14 amino acids. This CDR3 reads CASSQDRWQETQYF. The CDR3, as DNA: TGTGCCAGCAGCCAGGACAGGTGGCAAGAGACCCAGTACTTC.

The V gene is TRBV7-3, the J gene TRBJ2-1; possible D gene TRBD1, 5 bases. The closer fit of TRBJ2-7 to the DNA end suggests the J call may be wrong. This CDR3 region has 14 residues. Looked up from germline, CDR1 is SGHTA and CDR2 is FQGTGA. CDR3 region: CASSRVGLNNEQYF. The CDR3 bases are TGTGCCAGCAGCCGCGTGGGGCTTAACAATGAGCAGTACTTC.

V usage is TRBV29-1 and J usage is TRBJ2-1, with 7 bases lining up with TRBD2. Germline V gives CDR1 SQVTM, CDR2 ANQGSEA. CDR3 length: 13 amino acids. After removal of 7 bases from V and 2 bases from J, the junction contained 5 bases not matched to a gene. CDR3 sequence (DNA): TGCAGCGCCGCGGGGAGGGCCTACAATGAGCAGTTCTTC. It specifies CSAAGRAYNEQFF.

The V gene is TRBV5-4, the J gene TRBJ2-5; tentatively, D is TRBD2 (6 bases). The DNA matches TRBJ2-7 better at its end, which makes the J call doubtful. The CDR3 loop spans 14 amino acids. CDR1 and CDR2 (germline): SGHNT, YYREEE (reference sequence). The CDR3 region is CASTRMGGNYEQYF. The CDR3 DNA is TGTGCCAGCACCCGAATGGGGGGTAACTACGAGCAGTACTTC.

The rearrangement uses TRBV12-3 or TRBV12-4 and TRBJ2-5, with D possibly TRBD1 on 6 matching bases. V lost 5 bases and J lost 7, with 20 bases in between. This CDR3 has 15 residues. This CDR3 is CASSPRTDLGATQYF. The CDR3 coding sequence is TGTGCCAGCAGTCCCCGGACAGACCTCGGGGCGACCCAGTACTTC.

The rearrangement uses TRBV3-1 and TRBJ1-2; 7 bases agree with TRBD1. The CDR3 totals 16 residues. Germline V gene data show CDR1 as LGHDT and CDR2 as YNNKEL (reference sequence). The ends lost 0 bases at V and 4 bases at J; junction bases unmatched: 8. For the CDR3, the DNA is TGTGCCAGCAGCCAAGATGAACAGGGGATGCTCTATGGCTACACCTTC. Translation: CASSQDEQGMLYGYTF.

This rearrangement joins TRBV15 to TRBJ2-5, with 9 bases lining up with TRBD1. The CDR3 is 16 amino acids. CDR1 and CDR2 from the germline V gene are LNHNV and YYDKDF (reference sequence). Germline trimming cut 3 bases from V and 5 bases from J; bases unmatched to any gene: 10. The CDR3, as DNA: TGTGCCACCAGCAGGGTCGGACAGGGGCGTACGGAGACCCAGTACTTC. It is translated as CATSRVGQGRTETQYF.

The chain uses TRBV28 and TRBJ2-1; 7 bases agree with TRBD2. V dropped 5 bases and J dropped 8; count of bases not matched to a gene: 18. Germline assignment: CDR1 MDHEN and CDR2 SYDVKM. The CDR3 is 17 amino acids. CDR3 residues: CASSQSSGAGVGDEQFF. The CDR3 DNA follows: TGTGCCAGCAGTCAGTCCTCTGGGGCGGGGGTAGGCGATGAGCAGTTCTTC.

This clonotype was counted between two and nine times. This CDR3 reads CASSQDRDRVYEQYF. CDR3 coding DNA: TGCGCCAGCAGCCAAGACCGGGACAGGGTCTACGAGCAGTACTTC. The genes are TRBV4-3 and TRBJ2-7; 9 bases are a match to TRBD1. The junction had 3 bases not matched to a gene; V was cut back by 0 bases and J by 3 bases. The CDR3 is made up of 15 amino acids. CDR1 is LGHNA and CDR2 is YSLEER in the germline V gene.

This clonotype was detected once. Written as DNA, the CDR3 is TGTGCCAGCAGCCAAGAAGCGGGGGGTGAGTCAGATACGCAGTATTTT. It yields the protein CASSQEAGGESDTQYF. The V gene is TRBV4-2, the J gene TRBJ2-3; 9 nucleotides agree with TRBD2. The junction had 5 bases not matched to a gene; V was cut back by 0 bases and J by 4 bases. CDR1 is LGHNA, CDR2 YNFKEQ, per germline. This CDR3 is 16 amino acids long.

With regard to this clonotype: Germline and junction disagree at one end, which may indicate a read error. This chain uses TRBV27 with TRBJ2-7; maybe TRBD1 (6 bases). This CDR3 has 14 amino acids. Per the germline V gene, CDR1 is MNHEY and CDR2 is SMNVEV (reference sequence). The CDR3 bases are TGTGCCAACAGTTTCGACAGGCTTACCTACGAGCAGTACTTC. Protein: CANSFDRLTYEQYF.

In its sample, this clonotype was seen a few times. The chain has TRBV7-3 and TRBJ1-2; maybe TRBD1 (5 bases). Trimming cost V 1 base and J 8 bases, with 23 bases left between them. The CDR3 is made up of 17 amino acids. Germline-derived CDR1 and CDR2 are SGHTA and FQGTGA. CDR3 DNA sequence: TGTGCCAGCAGCTTAATTCATCAGGGAAGGATGACTCGCGGCTACACCTTC. Translation: CASSLIHQGRMTRGYTF. Supplemented by reference TRBV7-3 and TRBJ1-2, the full variable domain reads GAGVSQTPSNKVTEKGKYVELRCDPISGHTALYWYRQSLGQGPEFLIYFQGTGAADDSGLPNDRFFAVRPEGSVSTLKIQRTERGDSAVYLCASSLIHQGRMTRGYTFGSGTRLTVV.

The chain combines TRBV7-9 with TRBJ1-5; D is undetermined. From germline, CDR1 is SEHNR and CDR2 FQNEAQ (reference sequence). V was clipped by 5 bases and J by 6 bases, with 11 bases between them. The CDR3 contains 13 residues. The DNA of the CDR3 is TGTGCCAGCAGCCAAGCTAGCGGTCAGCCCCAGCATTTT. It translates to CASSQASGQPQHF.